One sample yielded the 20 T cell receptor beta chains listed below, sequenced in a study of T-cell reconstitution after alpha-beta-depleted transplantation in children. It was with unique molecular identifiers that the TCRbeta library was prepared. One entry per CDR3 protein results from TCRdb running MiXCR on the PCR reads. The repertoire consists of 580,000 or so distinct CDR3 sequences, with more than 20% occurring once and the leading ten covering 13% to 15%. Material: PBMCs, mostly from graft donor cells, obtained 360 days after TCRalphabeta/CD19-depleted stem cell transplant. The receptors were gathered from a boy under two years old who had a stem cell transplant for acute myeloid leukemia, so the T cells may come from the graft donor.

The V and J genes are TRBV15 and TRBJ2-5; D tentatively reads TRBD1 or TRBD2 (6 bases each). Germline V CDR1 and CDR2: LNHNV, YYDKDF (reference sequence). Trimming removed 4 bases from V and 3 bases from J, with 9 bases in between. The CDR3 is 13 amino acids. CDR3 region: CATSKGGKETQYF. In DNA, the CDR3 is TGTGCCACCAGCAAGGGGGGTAAAGAGACCCAGTACTTC.

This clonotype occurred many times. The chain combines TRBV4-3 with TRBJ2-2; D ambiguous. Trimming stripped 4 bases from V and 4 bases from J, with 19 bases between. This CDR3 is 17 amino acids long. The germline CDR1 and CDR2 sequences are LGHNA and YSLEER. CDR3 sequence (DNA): TGCGCCAGCAGCCTACTATACAGTGTACTAAGCACCGGGGAGCTGTTTTTT. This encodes CASSLLYSVLSTGELFF.

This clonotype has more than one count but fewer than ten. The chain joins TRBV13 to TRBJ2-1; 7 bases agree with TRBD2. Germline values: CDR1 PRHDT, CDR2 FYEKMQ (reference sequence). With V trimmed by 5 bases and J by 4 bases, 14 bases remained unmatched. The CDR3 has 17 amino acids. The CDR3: CASSRISPGLTYNEQFF. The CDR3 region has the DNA TGTGCCAGCAGCCGCATCAGCCCGGGACTAACTTACAATGAGCAGTTCTTC.

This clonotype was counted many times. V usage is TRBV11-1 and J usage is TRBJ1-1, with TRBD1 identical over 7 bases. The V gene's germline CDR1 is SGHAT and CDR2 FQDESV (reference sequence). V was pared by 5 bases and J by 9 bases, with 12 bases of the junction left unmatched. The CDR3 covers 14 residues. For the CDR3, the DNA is TGTGCCAGCAGCCGGACAGGCGGCGGATCCAAAGCTTTCTTT. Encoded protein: CASSRTGGGSKAFF. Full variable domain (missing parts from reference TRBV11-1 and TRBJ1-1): EAEVAQSPRYKITEKSQAVAFWCDPISGHATLYWYRQILGQGPELLVQFQDESVVDDSQLPKDRFSAERLKGVDSTLKIQPAELGDSAMYLCASSRTGGGSKAFFGQGTRLTVV.

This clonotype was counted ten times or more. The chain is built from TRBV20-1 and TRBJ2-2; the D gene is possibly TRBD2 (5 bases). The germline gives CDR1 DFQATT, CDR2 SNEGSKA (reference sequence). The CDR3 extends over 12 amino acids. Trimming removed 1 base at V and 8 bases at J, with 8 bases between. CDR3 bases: TGCAGTGCTAGAGGAGGGTCTGGGGAGCTGTTTTTT. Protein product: CSARGGSGELFF.

The CDR3 coding sequence is TGTGCCAGCAGCTTAGGCTACGGGGGCGAGCAGTTCTTC. The encoded protein is CASSLGYGGEQFF. This chain uses TRBV11-2 with TRBJ2-1, with D possibly being TRBD1 or TRBD2 (6 bases each). V shed 1 base and J shed 10 bases, with 11 bases lying between them. This CDR3 spans 13 amino acids. Germline V gives CDR1 SGHAT, CDR2 FQNNGV. Based on the CDR3 plus reference TRBV11-2 and TRBJ2-1, the full variable domain is EAGVAQSPRYKIIEKRQSVAFWCNPISGHATLYWYQQILGQGPKLLIQFQNNGVVDDSQLPKDRFSAERLKGVDSTLKIQPAKLEDSAVYLCASSLGYGGEQFFGPGTRLTVL.

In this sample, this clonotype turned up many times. CDR3 loop: CASSLEGDLQDEQYF. The CDR3 DNA reads TGTGCCAGCAGTTTAGAGGGGGACCTCCAAGACGAGCAGTACTTC. The chain employs TRBV12-3 or TRBV12-4 and TRBJ2-7; D possibly corresponds to TRBD1 (6 bases). CDR3 size: 15 residues. The V end lost 1 base, the J end lost 5 bases, and 15 bases lay between the germline ends.

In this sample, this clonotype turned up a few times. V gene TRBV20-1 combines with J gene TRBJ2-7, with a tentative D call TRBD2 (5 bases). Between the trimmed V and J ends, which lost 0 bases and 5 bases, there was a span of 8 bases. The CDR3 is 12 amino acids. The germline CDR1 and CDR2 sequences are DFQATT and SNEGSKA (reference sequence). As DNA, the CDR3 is TGCAGTGCTAGAGATATGAGGGACGAGCAGTACTTC. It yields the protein CSARDMRDEQYF.

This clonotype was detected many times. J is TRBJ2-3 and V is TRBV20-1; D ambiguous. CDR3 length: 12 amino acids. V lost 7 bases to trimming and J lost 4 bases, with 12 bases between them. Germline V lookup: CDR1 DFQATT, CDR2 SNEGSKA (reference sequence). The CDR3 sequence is CSVSNGPDTQYF. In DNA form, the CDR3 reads TGCAGTGTAAGCAACGGCCCAGATACGCAGTATTTT.

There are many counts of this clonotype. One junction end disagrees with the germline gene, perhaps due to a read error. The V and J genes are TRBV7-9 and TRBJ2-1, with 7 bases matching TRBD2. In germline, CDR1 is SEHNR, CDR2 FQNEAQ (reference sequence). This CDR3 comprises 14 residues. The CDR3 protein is CASSLGGGYNEQFF. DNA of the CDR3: TGTGCCAGCAGTTTAGGCGGGGGTTACAATGAGCAGTTCTTC. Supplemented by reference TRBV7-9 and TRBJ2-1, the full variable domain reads DTGVSQNPRHKITKRGQNVTFRCDPISEHNRLYWYRQTLGQGPEFLTYFQNEAQLEKSRLLSDRFSAERPKGSFSTLEIQRTEQGDSAMYLCASSLGGGYNEQFFGPGTRLTVL.

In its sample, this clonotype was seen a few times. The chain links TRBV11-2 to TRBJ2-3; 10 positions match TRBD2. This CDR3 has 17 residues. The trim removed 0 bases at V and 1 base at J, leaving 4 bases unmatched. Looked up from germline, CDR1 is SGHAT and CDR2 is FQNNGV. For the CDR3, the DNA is TGTGCCAGCAGCTTAGAGACTAGCGGGTTAGGCACAGATACGCAGTATTTT. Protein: CASSLETSGLGTDTQYF.

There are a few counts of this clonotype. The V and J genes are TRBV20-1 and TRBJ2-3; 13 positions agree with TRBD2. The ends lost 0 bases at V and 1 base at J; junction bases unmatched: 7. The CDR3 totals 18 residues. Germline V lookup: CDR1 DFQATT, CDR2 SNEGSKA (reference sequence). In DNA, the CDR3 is TGCAGTGCTAGAGATCGGGGGACTAGCGGGACCGGCACAGATACGCAGTATTTT. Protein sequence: CSARDRGTSGTGTDTQYF.

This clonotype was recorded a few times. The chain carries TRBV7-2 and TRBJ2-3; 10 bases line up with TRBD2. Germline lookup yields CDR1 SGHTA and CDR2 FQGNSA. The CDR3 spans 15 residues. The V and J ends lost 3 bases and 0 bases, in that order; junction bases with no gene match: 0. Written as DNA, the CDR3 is TGTGCCAGCAGCTTTAGCGGGGGGAGCACAGATACGCAGTATTTT. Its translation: CASSFSGGSTDTQYF. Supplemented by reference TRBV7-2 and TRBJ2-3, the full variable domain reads GAGVSQSPSNKVTEKGKDVELRCDPISGHTALYWYRQSLGQGLEFLIYFQGNSAPDKSGLPSDRFSAERTGGSVSTLTIQRTQQEDSAVYLCASSFSGGSTDTQYFGPGTRLTVL.

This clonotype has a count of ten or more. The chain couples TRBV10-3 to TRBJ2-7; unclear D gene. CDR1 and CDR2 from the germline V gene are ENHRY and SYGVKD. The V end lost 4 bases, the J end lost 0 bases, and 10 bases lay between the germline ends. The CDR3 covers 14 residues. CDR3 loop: CAISGGSISYEQYF. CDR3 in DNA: TGTGCCATCAGTGGAGGCAGCATCTCCTACGAGCAGTACTTC.

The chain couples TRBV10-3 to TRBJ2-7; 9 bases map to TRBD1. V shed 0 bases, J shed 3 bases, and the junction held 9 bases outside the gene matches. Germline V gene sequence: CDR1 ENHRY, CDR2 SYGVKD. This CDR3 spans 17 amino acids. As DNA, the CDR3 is TGTGCCATCAGTGAGTCGACTCTTGGGACAGGGCACTACGAGCAGTACTTC. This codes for CAISESTLGTGHYEQYF.

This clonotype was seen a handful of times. The chain's CDR3 is CSAPTLAGAGDTQYF. In DNA form, the CDR3 reads TGCAGTGCTCCCACGCTAGCGGGGGCGGGGGATACGCAGTATTTT. The gene calls are TRBV20-1 and TRBJ2-3, with 10 bases lining up with TRBD2. V gave up 5 bases and J gave up 6 bases; unmatched junction bases: 11. The CDR3 has 15 residues. Germline V gene lookup returns CDR1 DFQATT and CDR2 SNEGSKA (reference sequence).

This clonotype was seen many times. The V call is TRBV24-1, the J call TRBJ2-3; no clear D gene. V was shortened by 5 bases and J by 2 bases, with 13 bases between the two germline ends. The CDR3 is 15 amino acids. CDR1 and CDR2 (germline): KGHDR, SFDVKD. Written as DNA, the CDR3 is TGTGCCACCAGTGCAGGCGGAAAGCCCACAGATACGCAGTATTTT. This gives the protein CATSAGGKPTDTQYF.

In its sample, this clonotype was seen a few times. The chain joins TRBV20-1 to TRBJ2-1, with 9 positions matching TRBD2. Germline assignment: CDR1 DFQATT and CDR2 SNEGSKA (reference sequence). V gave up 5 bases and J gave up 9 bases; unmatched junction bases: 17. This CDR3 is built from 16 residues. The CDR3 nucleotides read TGCAGTGCTCCCGGGAGGGGGCTAGCGGGGTTCTTTGAGCAGTTCTTC. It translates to CSAPGRGLAGFFEQFF.

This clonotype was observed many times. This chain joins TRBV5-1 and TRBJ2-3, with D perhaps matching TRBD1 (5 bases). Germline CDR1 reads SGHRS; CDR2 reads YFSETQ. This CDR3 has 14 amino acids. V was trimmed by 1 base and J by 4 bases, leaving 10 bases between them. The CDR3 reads CASSLTGWADTQYF. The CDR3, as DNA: TGCGCCAGCAGCTTGACAGGATGGGCAGATACGCAGTATTTT.

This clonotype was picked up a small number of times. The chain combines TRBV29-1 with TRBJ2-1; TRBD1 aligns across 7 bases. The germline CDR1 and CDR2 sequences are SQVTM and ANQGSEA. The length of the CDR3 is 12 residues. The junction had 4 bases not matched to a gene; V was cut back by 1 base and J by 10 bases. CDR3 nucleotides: TGCAGCGTTGAAGCACAGGGGAAGGAGCAGTTCTTC. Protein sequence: CSVEAQGKEQFF.